The rows below give T cell receptor beta chains drawn from one sample of a study of control samples from healthy donors and cancer patients. Only in-frame clones appear in the TCRdb table, and some are missing; sequencing was by immunoSEQ multiplex PCR. The sample lists 120,000 or so clones; roughly 90% were seen once. Specimen: blood. These receptors originate from a woman between 18 and 29 years old in good health. Both conserved end residues are part of each CDR3. The D gene is left open where the match is weak. Clone size is not always given. Where it is, it says once, few, many or a class for expanded clones.

>TRBV14|TRBJ1-3|TRBD1|.
CASSQPGQLSWGNTIYF
TGTGCCAGCAGCCAACCGGGACAGCTAAGCTGGGGAAACACCATATATTTT
>TRBV4-3|TRBJ2-7|.|once
CASSQHGTGTYEQYF
TGCGCCAGCAGCCAACACGGGACGGGGACCTACGAGCAGTACTTC
>TRBV27|TRBJ1-1|TRBD1|.
CASGHFREDRATEAFF
TGTGCCAGCGGTCACTTCCGAGAGGACAGGGCCACTGAAGCTTTCTTT
>TRBV14|TRBJ2-3|TRBD2|.
CASSPTGRSTDTQYF
TGTGCCAGCAGTCCTACCGGGAGGAGCACAGATACGCAGTATTTT
>TRBV2|TRBJ1-4|.|.
CASMRATAGEKLFF
TGTGCCAGCATGCGAGCGACGGCGGGGGAAAAACTGTTTTTT
>TRBV7-2|TRBJ2-1|TRBD1|.
CASSLWDRANYNEQFF
TGTGCCAGCAGCTTATGGGACAGGGCCAACTACAATGAGCAGTTCTTC
>TRBV29-1|TRBJ2-1|.|.
CSVGATNRAPFF
TGCAGCGTTGGCGCAACCAACAGGGCTCCGTTCTTC
>TRBV6-2/TRBV6-3|TRBJ1-5|TRBD1|.
CASSPGQGSQPQHF
TGTGCCAGCAGCCCGGGACAGGGAAGTCAGCCCCAGCATTTT
>TRBV28|TRBJ1-2|.|once
CASSSQVSSFSTF
TGTGCCAGCAGTTCACAGGTTTCTTCGTTCTCCACCTTC
>TRBV7-9|TRBJ1-2|.|once
CASSFAGSGYTF
TGTGCCAGCAGCTTCGCAGGCAGTGGCTACACCTTC
>TRBV7-9|TRBJ1-1|.|.
CASSRTGNTEAFF
TGTGCCAGCAGCCGGACGGGTAACACTGAAGCTTTCTTT
>TRBV7-9|TRBJ2-1|.|.
CASTRSQGINEQFF
TGTGCCAGCACCAGGAGCCAGGGGATCAATGAGCAGTTCTTC
>TRBV5-4|TRBJ1-2|TRBD1|.
CASSLGRTGLYGYTF
TGTGCCAGCAGCTTGGGCCGGACAGGGCTATATGGCTACACCTTC
>TRBV12-5|TRBJ2-7|TRBD2|.
CASGYSSGSGAYEQYF
TGTGCTAGTGGTTATTCAAGCGGGAGCGGGGCCTACGAGCAGTACTTC
>TRBV10-3|TRBJ2-1|TRBD2|.
CASSSSGSSYNEQFF
TGTGCCAGCTCCTCTAGCGGGAGCTCCTACAATGAGCAGTTCTTC
>TRBV28|TRBJ1-6|.|.
CASSFHPVITKNSPLHF
TGTGCCAGCAGTTTCCACCCGGTCATAACCAAGAATTCACCCCTCCACTTT
>TRBV30|TRBJ1-2|TRBD1|.
CAWDRANAGGYTF
TGTGCCTGGGACAGGGCCAACGCGGGTGGCTACACCTTC
>TRBV28|TRBJ1-2|.|.
CASSLEGPRGYTF
TGTGCCAGCAGTTTAGAGGGGCCGCGGGGCTACACCTTC
>TRBV2|TRBJ2-5|TRBD2|.
CASRVAGGPGETQYF
TGTGCCAGCAGGGTAGCGGGGGGGCCGGGAGAGACCCAGTACTTC
>TRBV21-1|TRBJ2-5|.|.
CASSNGQGKETQYF
TGTGCCAGCAGCAACGGACAGGGGAAAGAGACCCAGTACTTC
>TRBV7-2|TRBJ1-2|.|.
CASSRSQGSSGYGYTF
TGTGCCAGCAGCCGTTCACAGGGAAGTTCAGGTTATGGCTACACCTTC
>TRBV7-9|TRBJ2-3|TRBD2|.
CASSPPPGTSRSTDTQYF
TGTGCCAGCAGCCCCCCGCCTGGGACTAGCAGAAGCACAGATACGCAGTATTTT
>TRBV4-3|TRBJ1-5|.|.
CASSQDPQTGLGNQPQHF
TGCGCCAGCAGCCAAGATCCCCAGACAGGCTTGGGCAATCAGCCCCAGCATTTT
>TRBV29-1|TRBJ1-2|TRBD1|.
CSVEVLAQGARGYTF
TGCAGCGTTGAGGTTCTCGCACAGGGGGCGAGGGGCTACACCTTC
>TRBV7-6|TRBJ1-5|.|.
CASSLVVTGNGNQPQHF
TGTGCCAGCAGCTTAGTAGTCACAGGGAATGGCAATCAGCCCCAGCATTTT
>TRBV28|TRBJ1-5|.|.
CASSLPTKDINQPQHF
TGTGCCAGCAGCCTTCCTACCAAAGATATCAATCAGCCCCAGCATTTT
>TRBV4-3|TRBJ1-1|.|.
CASSQSDTAFTEAFF
TGCGCCAGCAGCCAATCGGACACCGCGTTCACTGAAGCTTTCTTT
>TRBV6-2/TRBV6-3|TRBJ2-1|TRBD2|.
CASSYDPGTSGRRFYNEQFF
TGTGCCAGCAGTTATGACCCCGGGACTAGCGGGAGGCGCTTTTACAATGAGCAGTTCTTC
>TRBV24-1|TRBJ2-1|TRBD1|.
CATSDYGTGMWNEQFF
TGTGCCACCAGTGACTACGGGACAGGGATGTGGAATGAGCAGTTCTTC
>TRBV5-5|TRBJ2-5|TRBD1|once
CASSPGQGIQETQYF
TGTGCCAGCAGCCCGGGACAGGGGATCCAAGAGACCCAGTACTTC
>TRBV7-3|TRBJ2-2|TRBD2|.
CASSRMRGRAGSTGELFF
TGTGCCAGCAGCCGGATGCGCGGGAGGGCCGGGAGCACCGGGGAGCTGTTTTTT
>TRBV19|TRBJ1-3|.|.
CASSSRRVSGNTIYF
TGTGCCAGTAGTTCCCGGCGGGTATCTGGAAACACCATATATTTT
>TRBV3-1/TRBV3-2|TRBJ1-3|.|.
CASSQDSGNTIYF
TGTGCCAGCAGCCAAGATTCCGGAAACACCATATATTTT
>TRBV7-2|TRBJ2-7|TRBD2|.
CASSFDYGRGREQYF
TGTGCCAGCAGCTTTGATTACGGGAGGGGTAGGGAGCAGTACTTC
>TRBV5-1|TRBJ2-1|TRBD1|many
CASSSRTGDAKANEQFF
TGCGCCAGCAGCTCGAGAACAGGGGACGCCAAGGCCAATGAGCAGTTCTTC
>TRBV27|TRBJ1-5|TRBD1|.
CASSLAGGDQPQHF
TGTGCCAGCAGTTTGGCAGGGGGCGATCAGCCCCAGCATTTT
>TRBV19|TRBJ2-3|TRBD2|.
CASMKRGPTDTQYF
TGTGCCAGTATGAAGCGGGGGCCCACAGATACGCAGTATTTT
>TRBV5-1|TRBJ2-5|.|.
CASSLVGGETQYF
TGCGCCAGCAGCTTGGTGGGGGGAGAGACCCAGTACTTC
>TRBV7-2|TRBJ2-4|TRBD2|.
CASSRSPSGGAGNIQYF
TGTGCCAGCAGCCGGTCCCCTAGCGGGGGGGCGGGGAACATTCAGTACTTC
>TRBV10-1|TRBJ1-1|.|once
CASSEERRTEAFF
TGCGCCAGCAGTGAAGAGAGGAGAACTGAAGCTTTCTTT
>TRBV7-2|TRBJ2-3|TRBD2|.
CASSSRLAGSTDTQYF
TGTGCCAGCAGCTCCAGACTAGCGGGGAGCACAGATACGCAGTATTTT
>TRBV11-2|TRBJ1-5|TRBD1|.
CASSRQGLEPQHF
TGTGCCAGCAGCCGACAGGGTTTGGAGCCCCAGCATTTT
>TRBV7-2|TRBJ2-1|.|.
CASSLVSGRTYNEQFF
TGTGCCAGCAGCTTAGTAAGCGGGCGTACCTACAATGAGCAGTTCTTC
>TRBV27|TRBJ2-1|TRBD2|.
CATQARQGLAGVGSYNEQFF
TGTGCCACCCAGGCACGACAGGGTCTAGCGGGAGTTGGGTCCTACAATGAGCAGTTCTTC
>TRBV15|TRBJ1-5|.|.
CATSRRTQGDGNQPQHF
TGTGCCACCAGCAGACGCACACAGGGAGATGGCAATCAGCCCCAGCATTTT
>TRBV28|TRBJ2-1|TRBD2|.
CASSFPSGPNEQFF
TGTGCCAGCAGTTTTCCTAGCGGGCCAAATGAGCAGTTCTTC
>TRBV5-1|TRBJ2-7|.|once
CASRRDLSYEQYF
TGCGCCAGCAGACGGGACTTATCCTACGAGCAGTACTTC
>TRBV3-1/TRBV3-2|TRBJ1-5|TRBD1|.
CASSQTGVSNQPQHF
TGTGCCAGCAGCCAGACAGGGGTCAGCAATCAGCCCCAGCATTTT
>TRBV20-1|TRBJ2-7|TRBD1|.
CSASYRGLNEQYF
TGCAGTGCCAGTTACAGGGGGTTGAACGAGCAGTACTTC
>TRBV18|TRBJ2-7|.|.
CASSPPSSGAYEQYF
TGTGCCAGCTCACCACCGTCGTCAGGGGCCTACGAGCAGTACTTC
>TRBV24-1|TRBJ1-5|.|.
CATSVAGYQPQHF
TGTGCCACCAGTGTCGCAGGTTATCAGCCCCAGCATTTT
>TRBV7-2|TRBJ2-7|TRBD2|once
CASSLIPSGSFFSYEQYF
TGTGCCAGCAGCTTAATTCCTAGCGGGAGCTTCTTCTCCTACGAGCAGTACTTC
>TRBV27|TRBJ1-1|.|.
CASSLSWQRVNTEAFF
TGTGCCAGCAGTTTATCGTGGCAGAGAGTCAACACTGAAGCTTTCTTT
>TRBV5-1|TRBJ1-1|.|.
CATRTVGSTEAFF
TGCGCCACGCGGACAGTCGGGAGCACTGAAGCTTTCTTT
>TRBV14|TRBJ2-2|TRBD2|.
CASSPLSGGAYTGELFF
TGTGCCAGCAGCCCTCTTAGCGGGGGGGCCTATACCGGGGAGCTGTTTTTT
>TRBV28|TRBJ2-7|.|few
CATNKGQYEQYF
TGTGCCACCAACAAAGGACAGTACGAGCAGTACTTC
>TRBV7-9|TRBJ2-4|TRBD1|.
CASSDRVGQNIQYF
TGTGCCAGCAGCGACAGGGTAGGCCAAAACATTCAGTACTTC